This TCR beta chain was sequenced during a study of blood T cell repertoires in COVID-19. In the original processing: Amplified reference gene primers provided the basis for estimating nucleated cell counts. Some clones are missing from TCRdb's copy, which holds only in-frame ones; the method was immunoSEQ multiplex PCR. D and trimming were read from the DNA, whereas the V and J calls and clone size are those reported in that table. The sample yields roughly 330,000 clones, 88% seen once. V lost 4 bases to trimming and J lost 1 base; unmatched junction nucleotides: 6. The germline V gene encodes CDR1 SGHTA and CDR2 FQGNSA. The CDR3 loop spans 15 amino acids.

The chain has TRBV7-2 and TRBJ1-2; TRBD1 matches at 7 bases. This sequence was found in a woman aged 45-60 years with active or convalescent COVID-19. The sequencing sample was made of peripheral blood. CDR3 sequence reads: CASSSRTGSNYGYTF. The DNA of the CDR3 is TGTGCCAGCAGCTCCCGGACAGGAAGTAACTATGGCTACACCTTC. Full variable domain (outside the CDR3, taken from reference TRBV7-2 and TRBJ1-2): GAGVSQSPSNKVTEKGKDVELRCDPISGHTALYWYRQSLGQGLEFLIYFQGNSAPDKSGLPSDRFSAERTGGSVSTLTIQRTQQEDSAVYLCASSSRTGSNYGYTFGSGTRLTVV.